Here is one T cell receptor beta chain with its context. Trimming shortened V by 3 bases and J by 2 bases, and 11 bases separated the two germline ends. The CDR3 has 15 amino acids. The germline gives CDR1 MNHEY, CDR2 SMNVEV (reference sequence). Source study methods: Nucleated cell counts were estimated from reference gene primer amplification. Produced via immunoSEQ multiplex PCR; TCRdb's table is partial and in-frame only. Clone size and the V and J calls come from that table; the DNA yielded D and trimming. The table lists 200,000 to 250,000 clones, approximately 84% of them singletons. This sample is drawn from a study of blood T cell repertoires in COVID-19. Study-wide context: Donors in the United States, Italy and Spain gave samples during acute or convalescent COVID-19.

The receptor comes from a woman aged 25 to 45 who had recovered from COVID-19. The sample was peripheral blood. The V gene is TRBV27, the J gene TRBJ1-5, with unresolved D. Here the CDR3 DNA reads TGTGCCAGCAGTTTTTCCGGTAGCGGCAATCAGCCCCAGCATTTT. Protein: CASSFSGSGNQPQHF.